This TCR beta chain is from a study of T cells in tumors after PD-1 blockade. Study-level background: A subset received ongoing vismodegib 150 mg daily alongside anti-PD-1 therapy. On average, peripheral blood gave 113,528 TCR templates and about 40,000 unique clonotypes. Study-wide results and limits: Roughly 40% of tumor TCR clonotypes were also found in blood.

With 0 bases removed from V and 0 bases from J, the gap between germline ends came to 12 bases. The CDR3 is 18 amino acids. Germline V gene sequence: CDR1 MNHNS, CDR2 SASEGT. The repertoire was sequenced with immunoSEQ multiplex PCR; TCRdb's copy has only in-frame clones and lacks some. The data show 40,000 to 55,000 clones, with 75% to 85% seen just once and over 15% held by the top ten. Comments on this clone: Its specificity is unknown.

The sample was PBMCs, taken before anti-PD-1 treatment. The chain combines TRBV6-1 with TRBJ1-6, with a possible D match to TRBD1 (6 bases). The TCR originated in a human donor with basal cell carcinoma. CDR3 sequence (DNA): TGTGCCAGCAGTGAAGCGCGGGGACACGACTCCTATAATTCACCCCTCCACTTT. It specifies CASSEARGHDSYNSPLHF.